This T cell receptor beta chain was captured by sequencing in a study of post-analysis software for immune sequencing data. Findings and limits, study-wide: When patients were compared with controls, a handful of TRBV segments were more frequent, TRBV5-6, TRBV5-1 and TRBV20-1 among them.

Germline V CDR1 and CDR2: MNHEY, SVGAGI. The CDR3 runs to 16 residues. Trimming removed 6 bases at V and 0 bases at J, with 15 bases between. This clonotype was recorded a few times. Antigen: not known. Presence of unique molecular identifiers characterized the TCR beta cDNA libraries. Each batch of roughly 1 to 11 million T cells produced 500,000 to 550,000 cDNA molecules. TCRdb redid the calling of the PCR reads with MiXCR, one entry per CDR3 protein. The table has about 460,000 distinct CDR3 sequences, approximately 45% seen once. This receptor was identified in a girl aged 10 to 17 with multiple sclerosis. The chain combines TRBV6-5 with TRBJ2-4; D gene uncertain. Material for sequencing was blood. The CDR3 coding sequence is TGTGCCAGCAGCTCGACTGCCCCCTTAGCCAAAAACATTCAGTACTTC. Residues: CASSSTAPLAKNIQYF.